These 27 T cell receptor beta chains were all obtained from the same sample, sequenced in a study of cytomegalovirus exposure and HLA in healthy donors. This table comes from immunoSEQ multiplex PCR, and its TCRdb copy is limited to in-frame clones, with some not included. The repertoire holds around 94,000 clones, with about 94% as singletons. The sequenced sample consisted of PBMCs. The receptors were sampled from a woman aged 18 to 35 in good health and CMV-seronegative.

This clone appeared once. The chain uses TRBV11-2 and TRBJ2-7; maybe TRBD2 (5 bases). Trimming took 5 bases from V and 3 from J, leaving 14 bases between them. This CDR3 comprises 14 residues. Germline values: CDR1 SGHAT, CDR2 FQNNGV. The CDR3: CASSLNGVNYEQYF. The DNA for the CDR3 is TGTGCCAGCAGCCTTAACGGGGTTAACTACGAGCAGTACTTC.

This clone was seen a single time. The chain recombines TRBV7-6 with TRBJ2-4, with 8 bases identical to TRBD1. The CDR3 totals 16 residues. V shed 4 bases and J 3 bases; nucleotides not matched to a gene: 8. Germline V lookup: CDR1 SGHVS, CDR2 FNYEAQ. The CDR3 DNA is TGTGCCAGCAGCTCTCAGGGGGCAAATGGCAAAAACATTCAGTACTTC. This encodes CASSSQGANGKNIQYF.

This clone has just one count. The CDR3 DNA is TGTGCCAGCAGTTACCTAAGGGGGGGAGAAGAAAATGAGCAGTTCTTC. Protein sequence: CASSYLRGGEENEQFF. This sequence joins TRBV6-6 and TRBJ2-1, with D maybe TRBD2 (7 bases). The germline V gene has CDR1 MNHNY and CDR2 SVGAGI (reference sequence). This CDR3 has 16 residues. Trimming took off 2 bases at V and 7 bases at J, with 18 bases between the two ends.

The genes are TRBV2 and TRBJ1-5; weak D call: TRBD1 (6 bases). Trimming pared 9 bases from V and 1 base from J, leaving 13 bases between. The CDR3 loop spans 14 amino acids. Germline loops: CDR1 SNHLY, CDR2 FYNNEI. CDR3 amino acids: CASGGGTSNQPQHF. The CDR3 DNA sequence: TGTGCCAGTGGGGGGGGCACGAGCAATCAGCCCCAGCATTTT.

The chain carries TRBV4-2 and TRBJ1-5, with 9 positions matching TRBD1. V lost 0 bases, J lost 8 bases, and 8 bases stayed unmatched. The CDR3 sequence is 16 residues long. Germline CDR1 and CDR2: LGHNA and YNFKEQ. In nucleotides, the CDR3 is TGTGCCAGCAGCCAAGATCAGGACAGGGGTGTGGAGCCCCAGCATTTT. Translating it yields CASSQDQDRGVEPQHF.

The V call is TRBV6-4, the J call TRBJ1-2, with 7 bases identical to TRBD1. J gave up 7 bases and V 6 bases, and 8 bases lay outside the gene matches. CDR1 and CDR2 (germline): MRHNA, SNTAGT. The length of the CDR3 is 13 residues. Written as DNA, the CDR3 is TGTGCCAGCAGACCAACAGGGGAGCGTGGCTACACCTTC. Its translation is CASRPTGERGYTF.

This sequence joins TRBV18 and TRBJ1-2, with 7 bases that match TRBD1. Looked up from germline, CDR1 is KGHSH and CDR2 is LQKENI. The V segment lost 4 bases and the J segment 3 bases; nucleotides outside the gene matches: 8. This CDR3 is 15 amino acids long. The CDR3, as DNA: TGTGCCAGCTCACAATTCGAGCAGGGGGACTATGGCTACACCTTC. It encodes CASSQFEQGDYGYTF.

This chain connects TRBV10-3 to TRBJ2-2; D call uncertain. Germline CDR1 and CDR2: ENHRY and SYGVKD. V dropped 2 bases and J dropped 1 base, with 2 bases sitting between them. The CDR3 loop spans 13 amino acids. The CDR3 coding sequence is TGTGCCATCAGTGAGCAGAACACCGGGGAGCTGTTTTTT. This translates into CAISEQNTGELFF.

The CDR3 DNA reads TGTGCCAGCAGAAACCAGATTACCAAGACCCAGTACTTC. It codes for CASRNQITKTQYF. This chain joins TRBV7-2 and TRBJ2-5; no reliable D call. The CDR3 length is 13 residues. The V end was cut by 6 bases, the J end by 6 bases, with 14 bases between. Germline V CDR1 and CDR2: SGHTA, FQGNSA.

This rearrangement joins TRBV2 to TRBJ1-4; D possibly corresponds to TRBD1 (5 bases). V lost 1 base and J 8 bases, leaving 14 bases between the germline ends. The CDR3 length is 15 residues. From germline, CDR1 is SNHLY and CDR2 FYNNEI. The CDR3 DNA sequence: TGTGCCAGCAGTGAAGGTCCCAGGGCAGGGGAAAAACTGTTTTTT. Translating gives CASSEGPRAGEKLFF.

The chain couples TRBV6-1 to TRBJ1-2, with D possibly being TRBD1 (5 bases). Trimming shortened V by 3 bases and J by 4 bases, and 18 bases separated the two germline ends. Germline V gene lookup returns CDR1 MNHNS and CDR2 SASEGT. This CDR3 has 16 amino acids. The CDR3 DNA is TGTGCCAGCAGTGACCATGGGGCAGGGAGGGCCTATGGCTACACCTTC. Translated, it gives CASSDHGAGRAYGYTF.

The chain uses TRBV7-9 and TRBJ2-7; D gene uncertain. CDR1 SEHNR and CDR2 FQNEAQ come from the germline V gene (reference sequence). This CDR3 is built from 15 residues. Trimming pared 5 bases from V and 0 bases from J, leaving 14 bases between. CDR3 loop: CASSPLVGPSYEQYF. As DNA, the CDR3 is TGTGCCAGCAGCCCTCTTGTTGGGCCCTCCTACGAGCAGTACTTC.

V and J are TRBV5-4 and TRBJ2-1; 14 bases map to TRBD2. CDR1 and CDR2 (germline): SGHNT, YYREEE (reference sequence). V was pared by 4 bases and J by 4 bases, with 7 bases of the junction left unmatched. The CDR3 loop spans 17 amino acids. The CDR3 reads CASSETSGGAWYNEQFF. In DNA form, the CDR3 reads TGTGCCAGCAGCGAGACTAGCGGGGGGGCCTGGTACAATGAGCAGTTCTTC. The variable domain in full, completed from reference TRBV5-4 and TRBJ2-1, reads ETGVTQSPTHLIKTRGQQVTLRCSSQSGHNTVSWYQQALGQGPQFIFQYYREEENGRGNFPPRFSGLQFPNYSSELNVNALELDDSALYLCASSETSGGAWYNEQFFGPGTRLTVL.

The chain is built from TRBV27 and TRBJ2-4; TRBD1 agrees at 7 bases. V shed 7 bases, J shed 6 bases, and the junction held 12 bases outside the gene matches. From germline, CDR1 is MNHEY and CDR2 SMNVEV (reference sequence). This CDR3 region has 15 residues. This CDR3 reads CASTKTKGGRNIQYF. In DNA, the CDR3 is TGTGCCAGCACCAAAACTAAAGGGGGCAGAAACATTCAGTACTTC.

The rearrangement uses TRBV5-6 and TRBJ1-5; TRBD1 might be the D (6 bases). With 1 base removed from V and 2 bases from J, the gap between germline ends came to 13 bases. CDR3 length: 16 residues. The germline V gene encodes CDR1 SGHDT and CDR2 YYEEEE. The CDR3 reads CASSLWDKWGNQPQHF. CDR3 nucleotide sequence: TGTGCCAGCAGCTTGTGGGACAAATGGGGCAATCAGCCCCAGCATTTT.

The V call is TRBV6-6, the J call TRBJ1-1; D perhaps matches TRBD1 (5 bases). V was trimmed by 0 bases and J by 5 bases, leaving 13 bases between them. The CDR3 sequence is 15 residues long. Looked up from germline, CDR1 is MNHNY and CDR2 is SVGAGI (reference sequence). CDR3 protein: CASSYSYQGRTEAFF. The CDR3 bases are TGTGCCAGCAGTTACTCGTACCAGGGAAGGACTGAAGCTTTCTTT.

The CDR3 coding sequence is TGCGCCAGCAGCTTAGGTGGGCAGACATCAACAGATACGCAGTATTTT. The encoded protein is CASSLGGQTSTDTQYF. The genes are TRBV5-1 and TRBJ2-3; D not certain. Germline V gives CDR1 SGHRS, CDR2 YFSETQ. Deletions cut 2 bases from V and 3 bases from J, with 16 bases between. This CDR3 has 16 amino acids.

The chain combines TRBV27 with TRBJ2-3, with unresolved D. This CDR3 spans 13 amino acids. Germline values: CDR1 MNHEY, CDR2 SMNVEV (reference sequence). V lost 2 bases and J lost 7, with 10 bases in between. This CDR3 is CASSLPPENTQYF. The DNA for the CDR3 is TGTGCCAGCAGTTTACCCCCTGAGAATACGCAGTATTTT.

This clone was counted a single time. The J gene is TRBJ1-2, the V gene TRBV11-1; no clear D gene. Germline CDR1 and CDR2: SGHAT and FQDESV (reference sequence). V was trimmed by 1 base and J by 3 bases, leaving 6 bases between them. The CDR3 sequence is 13 residues long. CDR3 sequence reads: CASSLDSDYGYTF. CDR3 nucleotides: TGTGCCAGCAGCTTAGACAGTGACTATGGCTACACCTTC.

The chain has TRBV25-1 and TRBJ2-3; no reliable D call. Trimming pared 6 bases from V and 4 bases from J, leaving 20 bases between. This CDR3 is 16 amino acids long. In germline, CDR1 is MGHDK, CDR2 SYGVNS. The CDR3 spells CASSEKPGGSSDTQYF. The CDR3 DNA sequence: TGTGCCAGCAGCGAAAAACCAGGTGGCAGCTCAGATACGCAGTATTTT.

J is TRBJ2-2 and V is TRBV7-9; weak D call: TRBD1 (5 bases). V lost 1 base to trimming and J lost 0 bases, with 12 bases between them. CDR1 SEHNR and CDR2 FQNEAQ come from the germline V gene (reference sequence). CDR3 length equals 17 residues. The CDR3 loop is CASSLEYRSANTGELFF. The CDR3 DNA is TGTGCCAGCAGCTTAGAGTACAGGAGCGCGAACACCGGGGAGCTGTTTTTT.

This clone was seen once. This chain joins TRBV5-5 and TRBJ2-1; 9 nucleotides align to TRBD2. V gave up 1 base and J gave up 9 bases; unmatched junction bases: 11. This CDR3 comprises 16 residues. Germline V lookup: CDR1 SGHKS, CDR2 YYEKEE (reference sequence). CDR3 region: CASSLYVSGGSGEQFF. CDR3 in DNA: TGTGCCAGCAGCTTGTATGTCAGCGGGGGGTCGGGTGAGCAGTTCTTC.

The rearrangement uses TRBV18 and TRBJ2-5, with TRBD2 as a possible D gene (5 bases). V lost 4 bases, J lost 5 bases, and 17 bases lay in between. The length of the CDR3 is 15 residues. Looked up from germline, CDR1 is KGHSH and CDR2 is LQKENI. In DNA form, the CDR3 reads TGTGCCAGCTCACAGGGAAGTGGTCCGGGGGAGACCCAGTACTTC. It specifies CASSQGSGPGETQYF.

The chain joins TRBV6-1 to TRBJ2-7; 10 bases match TRBD2. The J segment lost 7 bases and the V segment lost 1 base, leaving 7 bases of the junction unmatched. Germline V CDR1 and CDR2: MNHNS, SASEGT. This CDR3 has 15 amino acids. The CDR3 DNA is TGTGCCAGCAGTGAAGAGGCTAGCGGGAGTGGAGAGCAGTACTTC. This encodes CASSEEASGSGEQYF.

This chain joins TRBV30 and TRBJ1-5, with TRBD1 matching over 8 bases. The CDR3 totals 14 residues. V lost 1 base, J lost 7 bases, and 6 bases stayed unmatched. Germline V gene lookup returns CDR1 GTSNPN and CDR2 SVGIG (reference sequence). The CDR3 loop is CAWSAATGDQPQHF. The CDR3 DNA is TGTGCCTGGAGTGCAGCGACAGGGGACCAGCCCCAGCATTTT.

This clone has only a few counts. V and J are TRBV5-1 and TRBJ1-5, with a weak D call TRBD1 (6 bases). Trimming pared 4 bases from V and 4 bases from J, leaving 15 bases between. The CDR3 covers 15 residues. Germline-derived CDR1 and CDR2 are SGHRS and YFSETQ. CDR3 residues: CASSESGQNNQPQHF. In nucleotides, the CDR3 is TGCGCCAGCAGCGAATCCGGACAGAATAATCAGCCCCAGCATTTT.

The gene calls are TRBV5-1 and TRBJ2-1, with TRBD2 identical over 10 bases. V was pared by 1 base and J by 5 bases, with 6 bases of the junction left unmatched. Looked up from germline, CDR1 is SGHRS and CDR2 is YFSETQ. This CDR3 region has 16 residues. DNA of the CDR3: TGCGCCAGCAGCTTGCGACTAGCGGGTTTCAACAATGAGCAGTTCTTC. This sequence encodes CASSLRLAGFNNEQFF.